This record covers a single T cell receptor beta chain. Its target is unknown. This specimen belongs to a study of blood T cells in healthy people across ages. Study-wide results and limits: Long-lived donors carried more naive CD4+ cells and greater diversity than aged donors. In the absence of known donor CMV status, changes in expanded clonotypes were possibly confounded. TCR beta diversity correlated strongly with naive T cell percentage.

Then a second PCR, running about 6 to 11 cycles, was carried out with a sample-barcoded 5' primer and a J-beta primer mix. TCRdb re-analysed the 5' RACE reads in MiXCR, keeping a single row per CDR3 protein. The sample shows 1,500,000 or so distinct CDR3 sequences, approximately 59% of them seen only once. This TCR was sampled from a man between 18 and 29 years old in good health. The sample was blood.

The DNA for the CDR3 is TGTGCCAGCAGCGTGGGAGCGGGGGGAGATACGCAGTATTTT. The encoded protein is CASSVGAGGDTQYF. The rearrangement uses TRBV7-6 and TRBJ2-3; TRBD2 matches at 9 bases. Germline V CDR1 and CDR2: SGHVS, FNYEAQ. With 5 bases clipped from V and 5 bases from J, the junction kept 5 bases outside the gene matches. This CDR3 region has 14 residues.